This T cell receptor beta chain originates from a study of T-cell memory formation after mild COVID-19 (TCRdb year 2021). For the study in its entirety: TCR sequence clusters from the two donors were largely donor specific. Longitudinal TCRalpha and TCRbeta repertoire sequencing tracked T-cell clones expanding and contracting after mild COVID-19 in two donors. Two young, previously healthy adult volunteers, one female and one male, were included in the cohort.

TCRdb records Illumina NovaSeq 6000 as the sequencer. TCRalpha and TCRbeta cDNA libraries were constructed by 5'RACE with constant-segment primers, with sample barcodes and unique molecular identifiers being introduced. Trizol reagent was used to extract RNA from every sample. Library amplification was performed in two PCR steps, and a second sample barcode and Illumina TruSeq adapters were introduced in the second step. Sequencing of libraries was performed on an Illumina NovaSeq with 2 x 150 bp paired-end reads. Per the source publication's procedure: With migec v1.2.7, reads were demultiplexed and then collapsed into UMI-guided consensus sequences. Using mixcr v2.1.11, UMI consensuses were aligned to TRA and TRB V and J templates and then assembled into clonotypes. Clonotypes were classified as expanded or contracted when called significant by both edgeR and NoisET, with noise models trained on biological replicates. For edgeR calls, the thresholds were a false discovery rate-adjusted p below 0.01 and a log2 fold-change of 1. PCA with hierarchical clustering of max-normalized trajectories of the 1000 most abundant clonotypes was used as exploratory dynamics analysis. The CD4 or CD8 phenotype of responding clones was assigned using the separately sequenced CD4+ and CD8+ repertoires. The public reads were reprocessed in TCRdb via fastp at Q25 and MiXCR, keeping in-frame beta chains. Each CDR3 protein gets just one entry, which takes the most common genes and DNA from the rows behind it. V and J calls and clone size were set by TCRdb, not the authors. The sample yields hundreds of thousands of distinct CDR3 sequences; 15% to 20% were counted once. Approximately 20% of the sample goes to the ten largest clones.

Study-level results and caveats: Contracting CD4+ clones were located mainly in the CM and EM memory subsets, whereas CD8+ clones were found to be enriched in EMRA. Some responding clones were found in pre-infection memory, which suggests that pre-existing cross-reactive memory T cells took part in the SARS-CoV-2 response. SARS-CoV-2 specificity of the second-wave clones peaking on day 37 was not confirmed. From day 15 to 85, contracting clones showed balanced CD4/CD8 phenotypes, whereas a second wave of clones that expanded from day 15 to 37 leaned towards CD4+. Only a couple of mild cases were covered by the study, and larger cohorts that include severe cases with pre-infection samples were considered necessary.

The CDR3 contains 14 residues, cysteine and phenylalanine counted. The retained sequence is limited to the CDR3, 42 bases, with the frame set at the first base. Trimming removed 4 bases from V and 4 bases from J, leaving 14 bases between the germline ends. CDR1 and CDR2 (SGHRS, YFSETQ) derive from the germline V gene. PBMCs were isolated by Ficoll-Paque density gradient centrifugation. This clonotype has a handful of counts. The clone's antigen remains unknown. No base-level quality is on record; no much larger clone is a single base apart. This TCR came from a man aged 18 to 35 who had mild COVID-19 (a few samples of this study predate the infection). The sample titles of this study are shuffled in the database, so cell type and time point are left out; the donor was told from shared clones. Recombination linked TRBV5-1 to TRBJ1-1; too little of a D gene remains to name it. The sample consisted of PBMCs or a T cell subset sorted from them (not recorded which). The nucleotide sequence reads TGCGCCAGCAGCCCCGGGTTTGGAGCCACTGAAGCTTTCTTT. It is translated as CASSPGFGATEAFF. This CDR3, with the reference TRBV5-1 and TRBJ1-1 proteins standing in past its ends, gives the full variable domain KAGVTQTPRYLIKTRGQQVTLSCSPISGHRSVSWYQQTPGQGLQFLFEYFSETQRNKGNFPGRFSGRQFSNSRSEMNVSTLELGDSALYLCASSPGFGATEAFFGQGTRLTVV.